This T cell receptor (beta chain) was recovered during a study of cytomegalovirus exposure and HLA in healthy donors. Study-level findings and limits: Among the CMV-associated chains, three were confirmed in vitro as specific for CMV antigens.

Points on this clone: The antigen remains undetermined.

Produced via immunoSEQ multiplex PCR; TCRdb's table is partial and in-frame only. The data hold tens of thousands of clones, with about 90% observed a single time. V shed 0 bases and J 8 bases; nucleotides not matched to a gene: 12. Germline V gives CDR1 KGHSH, CDR2 LQKENI. The CDR3 totals 17 residues. Sequencing was performed on PBMCs. The chain couples TRBV18 to TRBJ1-2; TRBD1 agrees at 10 bases. The clonotype was recovered from a woman aged 18-35 years in good health and CMV-seropositive. CDR3 bases: TGTGCCAGCTCACCACCCGGGACAGGGGCAGGAGTTGGCGGCTACACCTTC. Translating it yields CASSPPGTGAGVGGYTF. The full variable domain, its missing parts supplied by reference TRBV18 and TRBJ1-2, is NAGVMQNPRHLVRRRGQEARLRCSPMKGHSHVYWYRQLPEEGLKFMVYLQKENIIDESGMPKERFSAEFPKEGPSILRIQQVVRGDSAAYFCASSPPGTGAGVGGYTFGSGTRLTVV.